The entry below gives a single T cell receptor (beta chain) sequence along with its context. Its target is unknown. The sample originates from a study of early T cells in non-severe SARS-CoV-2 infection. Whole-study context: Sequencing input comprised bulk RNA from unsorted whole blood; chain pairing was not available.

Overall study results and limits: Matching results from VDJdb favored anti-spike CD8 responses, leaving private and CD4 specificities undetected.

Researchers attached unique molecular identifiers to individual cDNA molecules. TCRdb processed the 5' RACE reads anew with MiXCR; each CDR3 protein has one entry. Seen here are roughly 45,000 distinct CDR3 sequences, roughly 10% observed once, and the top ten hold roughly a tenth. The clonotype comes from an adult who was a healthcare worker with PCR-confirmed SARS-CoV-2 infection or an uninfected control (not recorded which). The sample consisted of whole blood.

In DNA form, the CDR3 reads TGTGCCAGCAGTTTTAGCCATTACAATGAGCAGTTCTTC. Translated, it gives CASSFSHYNEQFF. The J gene is TRBJ2-1, the V gene TRBV12-3 or TRBV12-4; the D is unclear. Between the trimmed V and J ends, which lost 3 bases and 4 bases, there was a span of 7 bases. This CDR3 spans 13 amino acids.